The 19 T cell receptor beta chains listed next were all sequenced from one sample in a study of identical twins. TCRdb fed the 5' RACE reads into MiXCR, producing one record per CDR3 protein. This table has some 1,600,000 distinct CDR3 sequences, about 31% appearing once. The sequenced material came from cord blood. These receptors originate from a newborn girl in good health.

The CDR3 region has the DNA TGCAGTGCTAATAGGGCTAGCGGGTACCAAGAGACCCAGTACTTC. Its translation: CSANRASGYQETQYF. The chain uses TRBV20-1 and TRBJ2-5; TRBD2 matches 8 bases. V shed 4 bases and J 0 bases; nucleotides not matched to a gene: 7. Germline loops: CDR1 DFQATT, CDR2 SNEGSKA (reference sequence). This CDR3 has 15 amino acids.

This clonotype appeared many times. The CDR3 DNA reads TGTGCCAGCAGTTTAGGTCAGGGTTACAATCAGCCCCAGCATTTT. Encoded protein: CASSLGQGYNQPQHF. The rearrangement links TRBV12-3 or TRBV12-4 to TRBJ1-5; possibly TRBD1 for D (5 bases). The CDR3 totals 15 residues. V was cut by 1 base and J by 3 bases, with 10 bases left in between.

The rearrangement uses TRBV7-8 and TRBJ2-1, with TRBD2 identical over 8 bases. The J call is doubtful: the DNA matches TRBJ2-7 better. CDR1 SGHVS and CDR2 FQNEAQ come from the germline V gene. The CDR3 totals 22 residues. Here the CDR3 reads CASSFLKHFTDRGGVLYNEQYF. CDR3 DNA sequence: TGTGCCAGCAGCTTTTTAAAACATTTCACCGACCGGGGGGGAGTATTGTACAATGAGCAGTACTTC.

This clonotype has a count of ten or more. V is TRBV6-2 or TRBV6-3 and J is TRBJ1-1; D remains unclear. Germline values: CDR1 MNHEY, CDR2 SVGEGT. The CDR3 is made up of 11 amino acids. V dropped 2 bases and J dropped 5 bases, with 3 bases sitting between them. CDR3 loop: CASSYGTEAFF. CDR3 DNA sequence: TGTGCCAGCAGTTACGGGACTGAAGCTTTCTTT.

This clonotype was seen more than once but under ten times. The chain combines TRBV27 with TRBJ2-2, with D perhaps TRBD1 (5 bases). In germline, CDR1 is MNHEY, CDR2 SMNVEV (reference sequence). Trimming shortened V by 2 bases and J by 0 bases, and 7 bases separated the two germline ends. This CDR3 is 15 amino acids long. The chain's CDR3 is CASSLRRANTGELFF. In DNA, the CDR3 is TGTGCCAGCAGTTTACGCAGGGCGAACACCGGGGAGCTGTTTTTT.

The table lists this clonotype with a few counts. DNA of the CDR3: TGTGCCAGCAGCTTTTCCCCGACTAGCGGGGTAGGGGATACGCAGTATTTT. Translated, it gives CASSFSPTSGVGDTQYF. V and J are TRBV7-6 and TRBJ2-3, with 11 positions matching TRBD2. Germline trimming cut 3 bases from V and 6 bases from J; bases unmatched to any gene: 11. The CDR3 is made up of 17 amino acids. In germline, CDR1 is SGHVS, CDR2 FNYEAQ.

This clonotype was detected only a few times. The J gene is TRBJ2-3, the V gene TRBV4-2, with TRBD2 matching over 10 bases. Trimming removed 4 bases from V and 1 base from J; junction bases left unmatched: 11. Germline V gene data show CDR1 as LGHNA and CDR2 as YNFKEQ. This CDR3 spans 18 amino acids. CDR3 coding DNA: TGTGCCAGCAGCCCGGAGGGAACCGGGACTAGCGGCACAGATACGCAGTATTTT. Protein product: CASSPEGTGTSGTDTQYF.

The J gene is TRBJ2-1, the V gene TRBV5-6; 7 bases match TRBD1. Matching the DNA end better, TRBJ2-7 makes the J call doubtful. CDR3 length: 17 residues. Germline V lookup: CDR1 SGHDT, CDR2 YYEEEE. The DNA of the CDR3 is TGTGCCAGCAGCTCAATAACGAGACAGGGTCCTTACAATGAGCAGTACTTC. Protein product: CASSSITRQGPYNEQYF.

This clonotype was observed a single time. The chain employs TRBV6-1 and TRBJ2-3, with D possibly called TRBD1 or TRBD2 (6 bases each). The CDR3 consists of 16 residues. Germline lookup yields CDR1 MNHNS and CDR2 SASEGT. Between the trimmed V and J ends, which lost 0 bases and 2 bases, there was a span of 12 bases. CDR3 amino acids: CASSEARRGVTDTQYF. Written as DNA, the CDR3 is TGTGCCAGCAGTGAAGCGCGAAGGGGGGTCACAGATACGCAGTATTTT.

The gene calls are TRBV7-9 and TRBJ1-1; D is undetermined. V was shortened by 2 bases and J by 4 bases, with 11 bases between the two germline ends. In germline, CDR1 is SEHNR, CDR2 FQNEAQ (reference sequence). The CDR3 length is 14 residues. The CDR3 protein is CASSLKSRTTEAFF. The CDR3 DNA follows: TGTGCCAGCAGCTTAAAATCGAGGACCACTGAAGCTTTCTTT.

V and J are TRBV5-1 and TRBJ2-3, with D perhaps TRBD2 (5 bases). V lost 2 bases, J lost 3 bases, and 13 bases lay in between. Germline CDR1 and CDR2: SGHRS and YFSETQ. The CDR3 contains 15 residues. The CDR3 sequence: CASSLAVVRTDTQYF. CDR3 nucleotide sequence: TGCGCCAGCAGCTTAGCGGTAGTAAGGACAGATACGCAGTATTTT.

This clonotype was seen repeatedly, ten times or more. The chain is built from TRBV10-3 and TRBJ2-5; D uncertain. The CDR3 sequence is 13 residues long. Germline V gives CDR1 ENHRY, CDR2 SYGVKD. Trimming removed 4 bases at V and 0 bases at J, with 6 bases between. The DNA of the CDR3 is TGTGCCATCAGTGTATCCGACCAAGAGACCCAGTACTTC. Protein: CAISVSDQETQYF.

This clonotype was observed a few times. The CDR3 nucleotides are TGTGCCACCAGAGAAGACAGGGGGATAGCGGAGAACTACGAGCAGTACTTC. This gives the protein CATREDRGIAENYEQYF. V is TRBV24-1 and J is TRBJ2-4; TRBD1 aligns across 9 bases. The end of the DNA fits TRBJ2-7 better, so the J call may be wrong. The germline V gene encodes CDR1 KGHDR and CDR2 SFDVKD. CDR3 length: 17 residues.

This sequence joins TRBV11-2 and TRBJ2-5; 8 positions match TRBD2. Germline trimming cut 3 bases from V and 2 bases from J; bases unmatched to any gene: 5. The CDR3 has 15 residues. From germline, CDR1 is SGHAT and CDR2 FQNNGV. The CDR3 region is CASSFRGGTQETQYF. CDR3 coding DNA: TGTGCCAGCAGCTTCCGGGGGGGAACTCAAGAGACCCAGTACTTC.

The CDR3 sequence is CSVPWGQGRTEAFF. The CDR3 DNA follows: TGCAGCGTTCCCTGGGGGCAGGGAAGGACTGAAGCTTTCTTT. V usage is TRBV29-1 and J usage is TRBJ1-1, with a tentative D call TRBD1 (6 bases). The CDR3 is made up of 14 amino acids. Germline CDR1 is SQVTM and CDR2 is ANQGSEA. Deletions cut 5 bases from V and 5 bases from J, with 18 bases between.

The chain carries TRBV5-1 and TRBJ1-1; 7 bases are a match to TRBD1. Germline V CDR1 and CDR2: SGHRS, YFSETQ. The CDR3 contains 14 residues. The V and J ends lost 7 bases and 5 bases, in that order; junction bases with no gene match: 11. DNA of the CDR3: TGCGCCAGCGCCGAGAGGGGGCTGGGGACTGAAGCTTTCTTT. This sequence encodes CASAERGLGTEAFF.

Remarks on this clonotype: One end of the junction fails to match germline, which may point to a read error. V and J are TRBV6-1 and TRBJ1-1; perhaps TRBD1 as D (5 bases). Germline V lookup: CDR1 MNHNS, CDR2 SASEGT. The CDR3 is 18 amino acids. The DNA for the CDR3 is TGTGCCAGCAGACCACCAACGGGAGGGGCGCCCCCGAACACCGAAGCTTTCTTT. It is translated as CASRPPTGGAPPNTEAFF.

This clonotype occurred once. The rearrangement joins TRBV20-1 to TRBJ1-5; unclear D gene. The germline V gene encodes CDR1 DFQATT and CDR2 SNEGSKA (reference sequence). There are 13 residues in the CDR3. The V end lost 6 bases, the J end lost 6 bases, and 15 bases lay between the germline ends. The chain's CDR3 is CSAPGPGGQPQHF. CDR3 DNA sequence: TGCAGTGCCCCCGGGCCCGGCGGTCAGCCCCAGCATTTT.

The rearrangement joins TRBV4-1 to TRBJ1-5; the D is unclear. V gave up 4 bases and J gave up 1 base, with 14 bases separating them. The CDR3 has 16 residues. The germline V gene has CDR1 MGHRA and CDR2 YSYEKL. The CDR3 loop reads CASSREGVISNQPQHF. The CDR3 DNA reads TGCGCCAGCAGCCGAGAGGGCGTTATCAGCAATCAGCCCCAGCATTTT.